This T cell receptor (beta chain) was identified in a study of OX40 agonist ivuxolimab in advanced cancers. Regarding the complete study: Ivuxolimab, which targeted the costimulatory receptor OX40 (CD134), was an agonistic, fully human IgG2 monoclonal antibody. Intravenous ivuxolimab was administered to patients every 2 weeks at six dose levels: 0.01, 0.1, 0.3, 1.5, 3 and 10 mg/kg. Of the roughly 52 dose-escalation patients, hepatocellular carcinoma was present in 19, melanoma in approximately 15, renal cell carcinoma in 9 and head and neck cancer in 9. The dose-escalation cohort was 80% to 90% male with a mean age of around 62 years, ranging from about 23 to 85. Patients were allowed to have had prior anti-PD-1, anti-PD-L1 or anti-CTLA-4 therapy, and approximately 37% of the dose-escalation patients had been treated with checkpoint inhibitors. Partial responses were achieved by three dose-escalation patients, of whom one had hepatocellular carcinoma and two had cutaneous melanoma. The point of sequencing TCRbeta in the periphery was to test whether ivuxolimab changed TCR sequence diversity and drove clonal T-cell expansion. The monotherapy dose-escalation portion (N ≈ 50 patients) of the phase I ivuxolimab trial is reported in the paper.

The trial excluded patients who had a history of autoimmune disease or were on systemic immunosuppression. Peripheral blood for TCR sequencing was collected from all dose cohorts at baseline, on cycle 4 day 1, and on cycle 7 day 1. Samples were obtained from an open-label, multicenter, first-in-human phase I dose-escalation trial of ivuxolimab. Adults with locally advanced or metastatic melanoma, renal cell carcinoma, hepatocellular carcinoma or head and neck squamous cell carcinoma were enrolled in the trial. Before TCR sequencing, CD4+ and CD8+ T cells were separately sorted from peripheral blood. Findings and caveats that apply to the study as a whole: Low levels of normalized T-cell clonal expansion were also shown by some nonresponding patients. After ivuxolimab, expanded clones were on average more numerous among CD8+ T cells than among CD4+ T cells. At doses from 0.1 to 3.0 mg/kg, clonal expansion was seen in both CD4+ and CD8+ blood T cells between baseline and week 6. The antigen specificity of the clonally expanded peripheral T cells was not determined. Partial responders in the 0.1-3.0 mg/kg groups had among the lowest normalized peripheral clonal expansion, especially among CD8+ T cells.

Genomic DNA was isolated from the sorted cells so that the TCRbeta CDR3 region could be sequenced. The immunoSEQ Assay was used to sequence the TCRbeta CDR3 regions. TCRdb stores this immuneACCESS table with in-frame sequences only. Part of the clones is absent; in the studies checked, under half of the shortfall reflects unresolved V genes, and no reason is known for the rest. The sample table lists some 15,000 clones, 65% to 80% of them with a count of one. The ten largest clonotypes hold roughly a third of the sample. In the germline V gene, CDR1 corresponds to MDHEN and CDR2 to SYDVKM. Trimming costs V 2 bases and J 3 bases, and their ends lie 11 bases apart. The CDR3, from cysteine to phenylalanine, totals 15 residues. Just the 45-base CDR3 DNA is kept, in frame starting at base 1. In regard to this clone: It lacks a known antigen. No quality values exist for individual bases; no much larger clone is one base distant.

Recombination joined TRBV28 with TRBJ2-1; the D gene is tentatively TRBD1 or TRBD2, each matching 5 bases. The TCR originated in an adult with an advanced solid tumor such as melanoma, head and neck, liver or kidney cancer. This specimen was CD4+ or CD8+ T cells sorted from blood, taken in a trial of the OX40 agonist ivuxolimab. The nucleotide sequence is TGTGCCAGCAGTTTACCCGGGACGGTCTACAATGAGCAGTTCTTC. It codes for CASSLPGTVYNEQFF.